The TCR beta chain under discussion was sequenced for a study of T cells in Graves' hyperthyroidism and ophthalmopathy (dated by TCRdb to between 2019 and 2020). About the full investigation: Peripheral blood was collected at initial diagnosis, before any treatment. TCR V-J signatures able to tell the groups apart were searched for in a discovery cohort of 90 to 100 patients, of whom over 40 had Graves' ophthalmopathy and some 60 had stable Graves' hyperthyroidism. Prospective prediction of ophthalmopathy was tested in an independent validation cohort consisting of 18 to 20 hyperthyroidism patients and about 17 patients who later progressed to ophthalmopathy. For training and testing, the 100 patients in the discovery cohort were randomly divided in a 7:3 ratio. In several Graves' hyperthyroidism patients, the study also compared T-cell repertoires from thyroid tissue with T-cell repertoires from blood. After blood sampling, hyperthyroidism patients were treated with methimazole at a starting dose of 30 mg daily, and ophthalmopathy patients were treated with high-dose intravenous methylprednisolone. The paper describes TCR Vbeta CDR3 sequencing of 120 to 150 peripheral blood samples, made up of 43 ophthalmopathy patients, 70 to 80 hyperthyroidism patients and 17 progressor patients.

Amplification of TCR beta CDR3 regions was carried out from RNA transcripts. The TCR CDR3 was subjected to a first round of RT-PCR using the HTBI primer set and the Qiagen OneStep RT-PCR kit. Libraries were constructed in a second round of multiplex PCR, after which size selection and purification were carried out. Sequencing of the libraries was done on an Illumina HiSeq2000 using paired-end 100 bp reads. The paper's processing steps were these. SOAPnuke was used to process the raw data, removing reads that contained adapters or uncalled bases, had a mean Phred below 15, or lacked an exact match to the constant primer or identifier. COPE v1.2.5 was used to merge high-quality paired reads, and clonotypes were defined as unique nucleotide sequences. MiTCR v1.1 was used to align clonotypes to the IMGT TRBV, TRBD and TRBJ reference segments. The analysis included only V-J combinations with a frequency above 0.0001, which together covered more than 99% of the repertoires. The TCS score was defined as F50 (clonal expansion) divided by E x V (chaos), with BLOSUM62-based TCRdist calculated between CDR3 peptides within each V-J. Welch's t-statistics and random forest reduced approximately 520 V-J features to roughly 13, which were used in a naive Bayes classifier (R e1071). TCRdb took the public reads, trimmed them with fastp at Q25, ran MiXCR for clone calling and kept in-frame beta chains. Merged by CDR3 protein, the rows form single entries marked with the most common genes and DNA. These V and J calls derive from TCRdb rather than the authors' analysis. Within this sample are over 300,000 distinct CDR3 sequences, with approximately 13% of them counted one time only. Of the sample, about 10% falls within the top ten clones.

The CDR3 sequence holds 15 residues, the cysteine and phenylalanine included. Only CDR3 DNA is held: 45 bases, read in frame from base 1. The germline V and J ends show losses of 5 bases and 0 bases respectively, and no gene match explains 4 bases of the junction. The germline V gene encodes CDR1 SGHAT and CDR2 FQNNGV. Stable Graves' hyperthyroidism was defined as no progression to ophthalmopathy during 18 months of follow-up. Hyperthyroidism patients were aged 18 to 65 years and newly diagnosed, with disease duration of less than 2 months. Any patient with an uncontrolled infection, another autoimmune disease, pregnancy or lactation was excluded. Diagnoses relied on clinical symptoms, serum thyroxine and TRAb, thyroid ultrasound and orbital computed tomography. PBMCs were separated from around 9.1 ml of fresh peripheral blood using Ficoll-Paque density gradient centrifugation. Trizol reagent was used to extract total RNA, and RNA quality was then checked on an Agilent 2100 Bioanalyzer.

This clonotype was detected only a few times. The antigen it binds to is not known. Being one base from a much bigger clone, this may be a read error. What the authors observed across the whole study: Most expanded thyroid clonotypes (frequency above 0.001) were also detected in blood, suggesting blood repertoires may reflect thyroid immune responses. Sample size was not statistically predetermined, and blinding of investigators to group allocation was not performed. In cross-validation, a model built on a 13 V-J signature told ophthalmopathy apart from stable hyperthyroidism with approximately 90% sensitivity and roughly 81% specificity, and in testing the same model reached 80%/75%. In validation, the model predicted progression to ophthalmopathy a median of roughly 6.2 months before onset, with roughly 70% sensitivity and almost 75% specificity.

The sample consisted of blood. Rearrangement joined TRBV11-2 to TRBJ2-1, with TRBD1 identical over 7 junction bases. The TCR sequence derives from a woman in her sixties with Graves' hyperthyroidism. The DNA is TGTGCCAGCAGCCAGGACAGGAGCTCCTACAATGAGCAGTTCTTC. Translated, it reads CASSQDRSSYNEQFF.